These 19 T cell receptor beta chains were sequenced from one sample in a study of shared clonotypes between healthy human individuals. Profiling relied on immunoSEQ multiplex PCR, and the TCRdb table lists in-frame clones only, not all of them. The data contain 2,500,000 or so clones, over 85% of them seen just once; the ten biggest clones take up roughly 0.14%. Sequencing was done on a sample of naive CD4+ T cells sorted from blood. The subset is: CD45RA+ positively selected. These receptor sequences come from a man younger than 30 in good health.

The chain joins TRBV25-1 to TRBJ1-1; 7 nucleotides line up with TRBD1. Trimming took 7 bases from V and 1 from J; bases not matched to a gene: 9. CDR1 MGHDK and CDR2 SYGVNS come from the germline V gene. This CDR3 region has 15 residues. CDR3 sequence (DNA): TGTGCCAGCACCCCTCGGGACAGATCGAACACTGAAGCTTTCTTT. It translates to CASTPRDRSNTEAFF.

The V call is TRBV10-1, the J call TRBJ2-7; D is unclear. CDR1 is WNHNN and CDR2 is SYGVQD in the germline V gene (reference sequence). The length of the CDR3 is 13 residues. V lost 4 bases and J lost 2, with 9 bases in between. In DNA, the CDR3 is TGCGCCAGCAGTGGGACCGTAACCTACGAGCAGTACTTC. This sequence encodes CASSGTVTYEQYF.

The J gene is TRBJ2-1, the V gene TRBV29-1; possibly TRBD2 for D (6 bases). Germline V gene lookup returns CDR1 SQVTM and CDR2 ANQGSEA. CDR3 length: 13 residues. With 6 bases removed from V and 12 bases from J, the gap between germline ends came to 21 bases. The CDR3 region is CSVPGGSNVGQFF. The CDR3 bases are TGCAGCGTCCCCGGGGGTAGCAATGTCGGGCAGTTCTTC.

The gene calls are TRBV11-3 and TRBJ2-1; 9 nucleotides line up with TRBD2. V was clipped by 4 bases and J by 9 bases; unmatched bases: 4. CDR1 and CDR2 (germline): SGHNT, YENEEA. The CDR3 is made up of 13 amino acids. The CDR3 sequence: CASSSVAGAEQFF. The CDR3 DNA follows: TGTGCCAGCAGCTCGGTAGCGGGAGCTGAGCAGTTCTTC.

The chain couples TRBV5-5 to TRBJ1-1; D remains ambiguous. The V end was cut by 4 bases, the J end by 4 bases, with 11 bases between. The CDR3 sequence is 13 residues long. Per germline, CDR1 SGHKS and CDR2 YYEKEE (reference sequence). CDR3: CASSPWGATEAFF. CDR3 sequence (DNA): TGTGCCAGCAGCCCATGGGGTGCCACTGAAGCTTTCTTT.

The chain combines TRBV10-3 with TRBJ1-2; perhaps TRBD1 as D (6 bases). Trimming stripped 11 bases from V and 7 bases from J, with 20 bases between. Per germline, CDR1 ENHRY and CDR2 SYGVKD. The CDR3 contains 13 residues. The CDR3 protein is CASTGTLLPGYTF. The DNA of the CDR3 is TGTGCCTCGACAGGAACCCTATTGCCTGGCTACACCTTC.

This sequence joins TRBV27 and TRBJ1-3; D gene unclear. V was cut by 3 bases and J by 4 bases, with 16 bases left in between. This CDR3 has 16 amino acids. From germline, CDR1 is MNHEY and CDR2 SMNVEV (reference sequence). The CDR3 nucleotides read TGTGCCAGCAGTTTTGCTCCGGGTCTGGGAGGAAACACCATATATTTT. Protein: CASSFAPGLGGNTIYF.

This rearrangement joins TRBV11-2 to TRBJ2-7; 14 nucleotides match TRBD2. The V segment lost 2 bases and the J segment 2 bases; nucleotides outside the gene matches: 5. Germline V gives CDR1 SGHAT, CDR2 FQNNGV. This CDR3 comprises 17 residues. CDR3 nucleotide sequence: TGTGCCAGCAGCTTACCAGGACTAGCGGGGGGTCCCTACGAGCAGTACTTC. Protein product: CASSLPGLAGGPYEQYF.

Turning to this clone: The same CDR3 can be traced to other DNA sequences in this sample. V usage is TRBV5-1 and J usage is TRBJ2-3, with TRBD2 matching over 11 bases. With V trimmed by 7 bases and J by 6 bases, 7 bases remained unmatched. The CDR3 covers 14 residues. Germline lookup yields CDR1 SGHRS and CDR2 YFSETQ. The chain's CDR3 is CASSLAGGADTQYF. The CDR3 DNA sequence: TGCGCCAGCTCCTTAGCGGGAGGGGCGGATACGCAGTATTTT.

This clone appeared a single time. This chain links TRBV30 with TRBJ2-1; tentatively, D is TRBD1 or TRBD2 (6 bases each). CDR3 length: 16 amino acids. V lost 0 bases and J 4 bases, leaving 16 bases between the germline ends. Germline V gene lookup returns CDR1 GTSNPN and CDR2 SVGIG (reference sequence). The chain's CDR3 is CAWSVQGGGIYNEQFF. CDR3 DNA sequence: TGTGCCTGGAGTGTACAGGGTGGGGGGATTTACAATGAGCAGTTCTTC.

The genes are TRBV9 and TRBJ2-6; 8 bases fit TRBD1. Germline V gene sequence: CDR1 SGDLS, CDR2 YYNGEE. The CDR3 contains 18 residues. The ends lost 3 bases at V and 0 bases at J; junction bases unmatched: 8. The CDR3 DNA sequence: TGTGCCAGCAGCGCCCGGGGGACAGGCCTCTCTGGGGCCAACGTCCTGACTTTC. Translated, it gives CASSARGTGLSGANVLTF.

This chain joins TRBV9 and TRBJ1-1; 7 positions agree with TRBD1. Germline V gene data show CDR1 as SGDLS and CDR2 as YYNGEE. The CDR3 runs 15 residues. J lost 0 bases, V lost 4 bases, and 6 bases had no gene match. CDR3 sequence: CASSPRDSMNTEAFF. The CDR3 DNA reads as TGTGCCAGCAGCCCACGGGACAGCATGAACACTGAAGCTTTCTTT.

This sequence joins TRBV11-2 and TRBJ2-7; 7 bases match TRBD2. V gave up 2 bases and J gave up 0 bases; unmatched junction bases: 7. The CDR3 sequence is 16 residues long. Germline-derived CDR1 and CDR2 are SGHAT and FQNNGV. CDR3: CASSLRKLATSYEQYF. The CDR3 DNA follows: TGTGCCAGCAGCTTAAGGAAACTAGCGACCTCCTACGAGCAGTACTTC.

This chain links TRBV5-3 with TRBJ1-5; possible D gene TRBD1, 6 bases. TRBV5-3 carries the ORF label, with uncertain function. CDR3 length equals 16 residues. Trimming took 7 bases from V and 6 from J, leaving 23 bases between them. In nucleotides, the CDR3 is TGTGCCAGATGGCGGGGGACCAACAGGGTTTGTCAGCCCCAGCATTTT. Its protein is CARWRGTNRVCQPQHF.

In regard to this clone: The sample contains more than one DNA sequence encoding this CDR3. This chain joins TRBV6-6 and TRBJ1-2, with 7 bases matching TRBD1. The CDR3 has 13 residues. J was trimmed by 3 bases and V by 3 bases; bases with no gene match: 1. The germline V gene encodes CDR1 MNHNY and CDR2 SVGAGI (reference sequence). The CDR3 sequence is CASSYQGDYGYTF. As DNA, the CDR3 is TGTGCCAGCAGTTATCAGGGGGACTATGGCTACACCTTC.

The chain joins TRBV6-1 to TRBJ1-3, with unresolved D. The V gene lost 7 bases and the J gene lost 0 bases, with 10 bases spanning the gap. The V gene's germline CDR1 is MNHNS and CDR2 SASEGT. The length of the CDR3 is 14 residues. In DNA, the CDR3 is TGTGCCAGCACAGGACTTAACTCTGGAAACACCATATATTTT. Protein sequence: CASTGLNSGNTIYF.

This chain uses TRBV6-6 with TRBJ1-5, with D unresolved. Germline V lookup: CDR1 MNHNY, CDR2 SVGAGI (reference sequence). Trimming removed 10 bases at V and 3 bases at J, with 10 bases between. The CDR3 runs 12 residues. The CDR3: CATADANQPQHF. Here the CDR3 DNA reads TGTGCCACCGCGGACGCCAATCAGCCCCAGCATTTT.

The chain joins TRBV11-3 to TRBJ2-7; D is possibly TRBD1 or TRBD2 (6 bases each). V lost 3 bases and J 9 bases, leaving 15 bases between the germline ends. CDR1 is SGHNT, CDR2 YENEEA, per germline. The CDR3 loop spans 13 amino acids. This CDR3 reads CASSFVSGGPQYF. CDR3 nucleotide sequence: TGTGCCAGCAGCTTCGTAAGTGGGGGGCCGCAGTACTTC.

The CDR3 DNA reads TGTGCCAGCACCGTAGGTGGGACACCGAACACTGAAGCTTTCTTT. Amino acid sequence: CASTVGGTPNTEAFF. This chain joins TRBV7-6 and TRBJ1-1; maybe TRBD1 (6 bases). V lost 7 bases and J lost 1, with 16 bases in between. The CDR3 loop spans 15 amino acids. Germline values: CDR1 SGHVS, CDR2 FNYEAQ.